Below, one T cell receptor beta chain is given with its context. Profiling relied on immunoSEQ multiplex PCR, and the TCRdb table lists in-frame clones only, not all of them. Of about 1.5 million clones in the sample, 95% to 97% were seen once. The source of the sample is a study of shared clonotypes between healthy human individuals. The length of the CDR3 is 16 residues. Germline CDR1 SGHVS, CDR2 FNYEAQ. Trimming cost V 5 bases and J 4 bases; bases outside gene matches: 7. The J gene is TRBJ2-1, the V gene TRBV7-6; 11 bases are shared with TRBD2. The material sequenced was naive CD4+ T cells sorted from blood. Subset defined: CD45RA+ positively selected. The sequence was obtained from a man aged 25 to 40 in good health. CDR3 sequence reads: CASSPRTSGYYNEQFF. The CDR3 nucleotides read TGTGCCAGCAGCCCCCGGACTAGCGGGTATTACAATGAGCAGTTCTTC.